Presented here are 15 T cell receptor beta chains from one specimen sequenced in a study of T cells after posttransplantation cyclophosphamide. Profiled with immunoSEQ multiplex PCR; TCRdb holds only in-frame clones, not every one. The repertoire consists of tens of thousands of clones, none detected only once. The sample was PBMCs. All receptors derive from a man in his forties or fifties in good health, CMV-negative, and a related stem cell transplant donor.

This clone was recorded many times. The rearrangement uses TRBV5-1 and TRBJ1-1, with D hard to call. The CDR3 runs to 15 residues. Germline CDR1 is SGHRS and CDR2 is YFSETQ. V shed 3 bases and J shed 1 base, with 13 bases lying between them. The CDR3 is CASSWGGPGNTEAFF. In DNA form, the CDR3 reads TGCGCCAGCAGCTGGGGAGGACCAGGGAACACTGAAGCTTTCTTT.

This clone was found many times. The V gene is TRBV18, the J gene TRBJ2-3, with 10 bases aligning to TRBD2. This CDR3 comprises 16 residues. V lost 3 bases and J lost 2; bases outside the gene matches: 5. Germline values: CDR1 KGHSH, CDR2 LQKENI. The CDR3 sequence: CASSPRSGGVTDTQYF. CDR3 nucleotides: TGTGCCAGCTCACCGAGGAGCGGGGGGGTCACAGATACGCAGTATTTT.

This clone was recorded at least ten times. The chain uses TRBV4-1 and TRBJ2-2; no definite D call. V lost 0 bases, J lost 2 bases, and 7 bases lay in between. Germline lookup yields CDR1 MGHRA and CDR2 YSYEKL. The CDR3 totals 15 residues. This CDR3 is CASSQDEVNTGELFF. In nucleotides, the CDR3 is TGCGCCAGCAGCCAAGATGAGGTAAACACCGGGGAGCTGTTTTTT.

This clone was recorded at least ten times. The chain has TRBV9 and TRBJ2-3, with a tentative D call TRBD2 (5 bases). V lost 3 bases, J lost 0 bases, and 11 bases lay in between. From germline, CDR1 is SGDLS and CDR2 YYNGEE. The CDR3 contains 15 residues. CDR3 region: CASSGLGASTDTQYF. The CDR3 DNA follows: TGTGCCAGCAGCGGATTGGGAGCGAGCACAGATACGCAGTATTTT.

There are many counts of this clone. This sequence joins TRBV19 and TRBJ1-5; possibly TRBD1 for D (5 bases). The ends were cut back, 3 bases at V and 6 bases at J, with 18 bases in the middle. Germline V gene data show CDR1 as LNHDA and CDR2 as SQIVND (reference sequence). This CDR3 has 16 amino acids. This CDR3 reads CASSISTAGLSQPQHF. The CDR3 coding sequence is TGTGCCAGTAGTATTTCAACCGCAGGGCTCAGTCAGCCCCAGCATTTT.

This clone showed up many times. The chain couples TRBV6-1 to TRBJ1-5; D is possibly TRBD1 (5 bases). CDR1 is MNHNS and CDR2 is SASEGT in the germline V gene. The ends were cut back, 2 bases at V and 10 bases at J, with 12 bases in the middle. The CDR3 totals 13 residues. The CDR3 spells CASSERGELPQHF. The CDR3 region has the DNA TGTGCCAGCAGTGAACGGGGGGAGCTTCCCCAGCATTTT.

Ten or more counts support this clone. The chain couples TRBV18 to TRBJ2-3; the D gene is possibly TRBD1 (5 bases). There are 15 residues in the CDR3. V was clipped by 1 base and J by 5 bases, with 13 bases between them. Germline V lookup: CDR1 KGHSH, CDR2 LQKENI. As DNA, the CDR3 is TGTGCCAGCTCACCACGTCTAGGAAGGGGAGATACGCAGTATTTT. Its translation is CASSPRLGRGDTQYF.

Worth noting for this clone: A far larger clone is off by one base, so a read error is likely. Other DNA sequences from this sample encode an identical CDR3 as well. The chain couples TRBV6-5 to TRBJ2-2; 8 nucleotides agree with TRBD2. Germline CDR1 and CDR2: MNHEY and SVGAGI. The CDR3 totals 14 residues. Trimming at V came to 5 bases and at J to 8 bases, leaving 7 bases not matched to a gene. The CDR3 DNA is TGTGCCAGCAGTAGCGGGAGCGAGAATGGGGAGCTGTTTTTT. Amino acid sequence: CASSSGSENGELFF.

This clone is medium-sized. The gene calls are TRBV19 and TRBJ1-4, with TRBD1 identical over 8 bases. Germline CDR1 is LNHDA and CDR2 is SQIVND (reference sequence). V lost 6 bases to trimming and J lost 7 bases; unmatched junction nucleotides: 7. The CDR3 is 14 residues long. The CDR3 DNA reads as TGTGCCAGTAGGCATCAGGGGGCGGTTGAAAAACTGTTTTTT. It encodes CASRHQGAVEKLFF.

This clone was recorded many times. This chain connects TRBV18 to TRBJ1-5; 8 nucleotides match TRBD1. CDR1 is KGHSH, CDR2 LQKENI, per germline. The CDR3 sequence is 15 residues long. The J segment lost 3 bases and the V segment lost 0 bases, leaving 1 base of the junction unmatched. The chain's CDR3 is CASSPPGQANQPQHF. In DNA form, the CDR3 reads TGTGCCAGCTCACCACCGGGACAGGCCAATCAGCCCCAGCATTTT.

This clone was detected ten times or more. CDR3 loop: CASKISGGAMETQYF. The CDR3 DNA is TGTGCCAGCAAGATTAGCGGGGGGGCCATGGAGACCCAGTACTTC. The chain links TRBV5-5 to TRBJ2-5, with TRBD2 matching over 11 bases. V trimming: 6 bases; J trimming: 5 bases; junction bases outside the gene matches: 9. This CDR3 has 15 residues. Germline V gene lookup returns CDR1 SGHKS and CDR2 YYEKEE (reference sequence).

This clone came up many times. J is TRBJ2-5 and V is TRBV7-6; tentatively, D is TRBD1 (6 bases). Trimming pared 6 bases from V and 4 bases from J, leaving 12 bases between. This CDR3 has 13 residues. From germline, CDR1 is SGHVS and CDR2 FNYEAQ. The CDR3 protein is CASSYIRGETQYF. CDR3 DNA: TGTGCCAGCAGTTATATCAGGGGAGAGACCCAGTACTTC.

This clone has a count of ten or more. This chain joins TRBV27 and TRBJ1-3; D possibly corresponds to TRBD1 (6 bases). Germline V gives CDR1 MNHEY, CDR2 SMNVEV (reference sequence). The germline V and J ends were trimmed by 5 bases and 3 bases, with 8 bases remaining between them. The CDR3 is 13 amino acids. The CDR3 bases are TGTGCCAGCAGTGGGACACTTGGAAACACCATATATTTT. Translation: CASSGTLGNTIYF.

This clone was found many times. The rearrangement joins TRBV11-3 to TRBJ2-1, with 7 bases that match TRBD2. CDR1 is SGHNT and CDR2 is YENEEA in the germline V gene. This CDR3 has 13 amino acids. V lost 7 bases, J lost 8 bases, and 8 bases stayed unmatched. The DNA for the CDR3 is TGTGCCAGCAAGGCGGGAGTAGGAGATGAGCAGTTCTTC. The encoded protein is CASKAGVGDEQFF.

This chain connects TRBV20-1 to TRBJ1-1; D call uncertain. Germline assignment: CDR1 DFQATT and CDR2 SNEGSKA (reference sequence). V was shortened by 3 bases and J by 4 bases, with 6 bases between the two germline ends. CDR3 length equals 11 residues. CDR3 amino acids: CSASPSTEAFF. The CDR3 DNA reads TGCAGTGCTAGCCCCTCCACTGAAGCTTTCTTT.